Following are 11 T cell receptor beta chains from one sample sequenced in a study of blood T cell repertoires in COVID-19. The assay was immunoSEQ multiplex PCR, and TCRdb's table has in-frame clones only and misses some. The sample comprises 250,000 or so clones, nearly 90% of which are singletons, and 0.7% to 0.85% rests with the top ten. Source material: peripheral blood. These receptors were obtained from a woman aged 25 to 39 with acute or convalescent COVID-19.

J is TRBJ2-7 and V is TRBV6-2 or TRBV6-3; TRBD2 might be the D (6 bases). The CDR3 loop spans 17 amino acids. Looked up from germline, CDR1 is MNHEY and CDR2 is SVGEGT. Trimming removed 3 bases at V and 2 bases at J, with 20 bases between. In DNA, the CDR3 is TGTGCCAGCAGTTATACGTTGGGGGGAATCTGGACCTACGAGCAGTACTTC. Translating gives CASSYTLGGIWTYEQYF.

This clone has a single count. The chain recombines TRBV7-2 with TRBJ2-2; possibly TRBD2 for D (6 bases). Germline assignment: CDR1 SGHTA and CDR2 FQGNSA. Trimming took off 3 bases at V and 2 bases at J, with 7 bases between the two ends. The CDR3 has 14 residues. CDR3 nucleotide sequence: TGTGCCAGCAGCTTGGGGGGAAACACCGGGGAGCTGTTTTTT. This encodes CASSLGGNTGELFF.

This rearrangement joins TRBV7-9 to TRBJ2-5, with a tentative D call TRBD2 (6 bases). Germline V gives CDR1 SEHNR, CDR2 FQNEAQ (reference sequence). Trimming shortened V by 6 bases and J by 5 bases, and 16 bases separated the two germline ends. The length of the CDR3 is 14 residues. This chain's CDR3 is CASRFQGGTETQYF. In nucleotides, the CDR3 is TGTGCCAGCAGATTTCAGGGAGGTACGGAGACCCAGTACTTC. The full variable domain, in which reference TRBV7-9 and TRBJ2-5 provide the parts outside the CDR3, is DTGVSQNPRHKITKRGQNVTFRCDPISEHNRLYWYRQTLGQGPEFLTYFQNEAQLEKSRLLSDRFSAERPKGSFSTLEIQRTEQGDSAMYLCASRFQGGTETQYFGPGTRLLVL.

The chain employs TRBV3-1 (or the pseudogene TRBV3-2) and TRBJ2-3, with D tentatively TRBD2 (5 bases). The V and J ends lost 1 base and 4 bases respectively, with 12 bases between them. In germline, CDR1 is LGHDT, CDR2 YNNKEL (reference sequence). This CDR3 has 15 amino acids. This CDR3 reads CASSQGPGKADTQYF. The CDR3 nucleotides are TGTGCCAGCAGCCAAGGGCCGGGGAAAGCAGATACGCAGTATTTT.

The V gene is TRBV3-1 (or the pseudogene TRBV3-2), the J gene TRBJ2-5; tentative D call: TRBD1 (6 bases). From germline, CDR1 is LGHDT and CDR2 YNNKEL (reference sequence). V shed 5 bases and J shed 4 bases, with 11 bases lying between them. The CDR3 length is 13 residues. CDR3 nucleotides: TGTGCCAGCAGCGGACCCAGGGGAGAGACCCAGTACTTC. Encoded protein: CASSGPRGETQYF.

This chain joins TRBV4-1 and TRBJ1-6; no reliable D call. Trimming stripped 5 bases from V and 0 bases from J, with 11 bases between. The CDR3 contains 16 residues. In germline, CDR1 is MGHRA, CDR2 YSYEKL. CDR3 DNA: TGCGCCAGCAGCTCAAGACATAGCTCCTATAATTCACCCCTCCACTTT. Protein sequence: CASSSRHSSYNSPLHF.

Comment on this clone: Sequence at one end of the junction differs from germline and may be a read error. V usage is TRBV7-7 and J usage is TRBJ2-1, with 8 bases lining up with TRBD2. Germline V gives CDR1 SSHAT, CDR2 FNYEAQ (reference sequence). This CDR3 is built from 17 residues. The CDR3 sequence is CASSQRTSPSSYNEQFF. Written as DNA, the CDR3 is TGTGCTAGCAGCCAAAGGACTAGCCCATCCTCCTACAATGAGCAGTTCTTC.

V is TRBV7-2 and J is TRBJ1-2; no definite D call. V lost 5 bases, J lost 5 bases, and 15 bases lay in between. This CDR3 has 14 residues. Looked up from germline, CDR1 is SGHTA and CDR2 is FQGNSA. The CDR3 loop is CASSPEQYQYGYTF. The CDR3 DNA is TGTGCCAGCAGCCCTGAACAGTATCAGTATGGCTACACCTTC.

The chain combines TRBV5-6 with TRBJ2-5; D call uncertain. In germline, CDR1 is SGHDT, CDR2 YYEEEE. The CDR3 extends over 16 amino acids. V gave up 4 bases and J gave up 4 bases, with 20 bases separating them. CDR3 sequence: CASSPTVRLFRETQYF. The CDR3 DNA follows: TGTGCCAGCAGCCCGACGGTGAGGTTGTTTCGAGAGACCCAGTACTTC.

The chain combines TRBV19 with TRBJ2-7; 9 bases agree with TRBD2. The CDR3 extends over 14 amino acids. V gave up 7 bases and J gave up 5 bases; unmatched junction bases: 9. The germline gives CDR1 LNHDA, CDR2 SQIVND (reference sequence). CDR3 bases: TGTGCCAGTAAAACCGGGACTAGCCCTGACGAGCAGTACTTC. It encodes CASKTGTSPDEQYF.

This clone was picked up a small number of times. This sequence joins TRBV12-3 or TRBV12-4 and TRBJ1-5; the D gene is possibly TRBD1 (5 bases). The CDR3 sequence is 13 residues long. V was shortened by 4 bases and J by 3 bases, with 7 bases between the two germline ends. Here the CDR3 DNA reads TGTGCCAGCAGTTCCAGGGACAATCAGCCCCAGCATTTT. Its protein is CASSSRDNQPQHF.